This T cell receptor beta chain was retrieved from a study of T cell responses to AZD1222 COVID-19 vaccine. The CDR3 has 15 residues. With 3 bases clipped from V and 3 bases from J, the junction kept 5 bases outside the gene matches. Germline V gene sequence: CDR1 WNHNN, CDR2 SYGVQD (reference sequence). With regard to this clone: What it binds is unknown.

Study-wide findings and caveats: Donors in the cohort were predominantly white British and more often female, and clonal diversity was possibly underestimated.

Measured with immunoSEQ multiplex PCR; TCRdb has only the in-frame clones, and not every one. The repertoire holds 100,000 to 140,000 clones, with more than 80% as singletons. V usage is TRBV10-1 and J usage is TRBJ2-7; 10 bases align to TRBD2. This receptor was identified in an adult in good health. Sequencing used peripheral blood, obtained on day 0 of AZD1222 vaccination. The CDR3 nucleotides read TGCGCCAGCAGTGATATTCCTAGCGGGAGCTACGAGCAGTACTTC. It translates to CASSDIPSGSYEQYF.